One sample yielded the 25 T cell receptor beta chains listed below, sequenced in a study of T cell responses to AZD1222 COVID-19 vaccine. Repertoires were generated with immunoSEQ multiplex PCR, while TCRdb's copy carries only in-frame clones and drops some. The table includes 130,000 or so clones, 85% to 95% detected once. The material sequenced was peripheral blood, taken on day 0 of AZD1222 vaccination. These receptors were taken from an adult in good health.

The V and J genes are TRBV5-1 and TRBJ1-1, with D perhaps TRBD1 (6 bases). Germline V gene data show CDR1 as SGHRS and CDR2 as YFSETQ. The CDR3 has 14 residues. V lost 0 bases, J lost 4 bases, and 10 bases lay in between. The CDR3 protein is CASSLGQGTTEAFF. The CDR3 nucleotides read TGCGCCAGCAGCTTGGGTCAGGGGACCACTGAAGCTTTCTTT. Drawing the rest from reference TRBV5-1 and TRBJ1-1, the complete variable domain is KAGVTQTPRYLIKTRGQQVTLSCSPISGHRSVSWYQQTPGQGLQFLFEYFSETQRNKGNFPGRFSGRQFSNSRSEMNVSTLELGDSALYLCASSLGQGTTEAFFGQGTRLTVV.

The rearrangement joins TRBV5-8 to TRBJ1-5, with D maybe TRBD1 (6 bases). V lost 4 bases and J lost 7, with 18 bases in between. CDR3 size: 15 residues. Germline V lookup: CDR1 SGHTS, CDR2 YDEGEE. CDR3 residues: CASSLQGLRDQPQHF. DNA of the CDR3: TGTGCCAGCAGCCTACAGGGTTTAAGGGACCAGCCCCAGCATTTT.

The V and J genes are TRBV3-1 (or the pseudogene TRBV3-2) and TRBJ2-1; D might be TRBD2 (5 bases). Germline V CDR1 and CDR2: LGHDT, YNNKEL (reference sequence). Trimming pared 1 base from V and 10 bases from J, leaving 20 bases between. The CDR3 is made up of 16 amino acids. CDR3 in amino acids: CASSQVPGPPPGEQFF. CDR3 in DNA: TGTGCCAGCAGCCAAGTCCCAGGACCCCCGCCGGGAGAGCAGTTCTTC.

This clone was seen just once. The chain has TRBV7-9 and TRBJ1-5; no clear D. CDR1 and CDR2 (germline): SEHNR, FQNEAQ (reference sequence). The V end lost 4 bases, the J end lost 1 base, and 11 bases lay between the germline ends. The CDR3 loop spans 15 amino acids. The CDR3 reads CASSSFGRSNQPQHF. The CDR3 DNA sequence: TGTGCCAGCAGCTCTTTCGGGCGAAGCAATCAGCCCCAGCATTTT.

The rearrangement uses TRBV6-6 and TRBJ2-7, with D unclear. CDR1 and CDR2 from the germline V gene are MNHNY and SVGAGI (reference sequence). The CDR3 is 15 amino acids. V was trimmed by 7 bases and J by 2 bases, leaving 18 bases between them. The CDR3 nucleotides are TGTGCCAGCATGACCACCGGAGTCATCCCCTACGAGCAGTACTTC. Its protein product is CASMTTGVIPYEQYF.

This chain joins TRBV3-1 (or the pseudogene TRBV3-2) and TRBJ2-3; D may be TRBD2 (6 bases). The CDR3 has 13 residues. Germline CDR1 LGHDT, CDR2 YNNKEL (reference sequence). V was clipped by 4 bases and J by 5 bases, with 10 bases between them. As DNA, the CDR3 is TGTGCCAGCAGCCCTGCCGGGAGAGATACGCAGTATTTT. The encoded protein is CASSPAGRDTQYF.

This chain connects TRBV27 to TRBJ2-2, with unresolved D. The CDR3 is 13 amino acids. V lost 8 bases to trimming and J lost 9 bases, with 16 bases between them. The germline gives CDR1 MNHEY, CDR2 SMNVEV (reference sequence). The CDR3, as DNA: TGTGCCAGCCGAGGCCCCCTTGGCCGGGAGCTGTTTTTT. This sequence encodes CASRGPLGRELFF.

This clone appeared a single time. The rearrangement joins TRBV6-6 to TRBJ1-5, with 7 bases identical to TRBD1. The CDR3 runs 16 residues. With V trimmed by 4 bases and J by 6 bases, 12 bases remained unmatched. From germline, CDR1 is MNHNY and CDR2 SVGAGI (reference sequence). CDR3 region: CASSFVGSRGGQPQHF. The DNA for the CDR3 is TGTGCCAGCAGTTTTGTCGGGTCCAGGGGGGGTCAGCCCCAGCATTTT.

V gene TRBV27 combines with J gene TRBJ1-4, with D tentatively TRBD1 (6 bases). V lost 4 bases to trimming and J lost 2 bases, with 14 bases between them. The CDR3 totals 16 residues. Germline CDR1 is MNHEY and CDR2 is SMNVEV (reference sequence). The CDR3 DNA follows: TGTGCCAGCAGTTCAAACAGGGTGGCGACTAATGAAAAACTGTTTTTT. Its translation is CASSSNRVATNEKLFF.

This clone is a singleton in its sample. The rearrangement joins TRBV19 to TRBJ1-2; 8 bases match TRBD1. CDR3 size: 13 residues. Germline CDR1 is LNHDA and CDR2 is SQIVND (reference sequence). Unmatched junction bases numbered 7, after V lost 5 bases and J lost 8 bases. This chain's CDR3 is CASSPRTGKGYTF. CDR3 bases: TGTGCCAGTAGTCCCCGGACAGGGAAAGGCTACACCTTC.

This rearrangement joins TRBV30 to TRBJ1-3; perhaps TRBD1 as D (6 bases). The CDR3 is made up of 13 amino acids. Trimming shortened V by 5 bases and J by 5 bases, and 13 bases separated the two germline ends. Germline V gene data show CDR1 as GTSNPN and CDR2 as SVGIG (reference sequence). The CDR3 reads CAWGQTGRNTIYF. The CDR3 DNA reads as TGTGCCTGGGGACAGACAGGAAGAAACACCATATATTTT.

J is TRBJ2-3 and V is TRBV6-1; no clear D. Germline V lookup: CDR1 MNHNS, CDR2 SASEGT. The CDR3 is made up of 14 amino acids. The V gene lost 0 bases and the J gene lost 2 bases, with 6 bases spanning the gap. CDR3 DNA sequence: TGTGCCAGCAGTGAAGCGGCCGTCACAGATACGCAGTATTTT. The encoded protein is CASSEAAVTDTQYF.

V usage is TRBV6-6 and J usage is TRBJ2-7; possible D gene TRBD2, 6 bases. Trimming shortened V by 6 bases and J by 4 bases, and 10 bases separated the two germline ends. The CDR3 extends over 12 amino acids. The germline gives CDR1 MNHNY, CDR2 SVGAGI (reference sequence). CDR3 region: CASSTGAYEQYF. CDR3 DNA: TGTGCCAGCAGCACGGGAGCATACGAGCAGTACTTC.

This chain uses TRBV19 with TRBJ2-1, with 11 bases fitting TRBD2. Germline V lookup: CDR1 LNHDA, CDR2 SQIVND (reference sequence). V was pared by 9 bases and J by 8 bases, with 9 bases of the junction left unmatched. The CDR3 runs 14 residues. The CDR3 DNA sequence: TGTGCCAGCAAACTAGCGGGAGTTAGTTATGAGCAGTTCTTC. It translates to CASKLAGVSYEQFF.

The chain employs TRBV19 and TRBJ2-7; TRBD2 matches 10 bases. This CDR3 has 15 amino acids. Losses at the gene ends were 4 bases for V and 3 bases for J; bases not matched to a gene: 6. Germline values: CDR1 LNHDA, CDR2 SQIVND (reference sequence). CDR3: CASSTRTSGYYEQYF. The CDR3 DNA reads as TGTGCCAGTAGTACCAGGACTAGCGGCTACTACGAGCAGTACTTC.

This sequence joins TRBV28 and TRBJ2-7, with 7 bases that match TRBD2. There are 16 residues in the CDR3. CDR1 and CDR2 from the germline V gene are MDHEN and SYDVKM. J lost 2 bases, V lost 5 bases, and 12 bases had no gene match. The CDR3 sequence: CASSPAKASGTYEQYF. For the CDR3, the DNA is TGTGCCAGCAGTCCCGCTAAGGCTAGCGGAACCTACGAGCAGTACTTC.

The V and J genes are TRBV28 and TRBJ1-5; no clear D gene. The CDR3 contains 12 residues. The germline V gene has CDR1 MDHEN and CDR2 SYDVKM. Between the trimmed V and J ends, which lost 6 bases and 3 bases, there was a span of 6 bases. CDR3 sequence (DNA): TGTGCCAGCAGGGGTACCAATCAGCCCCAGCATTTT. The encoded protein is CASRGTNQPQHF.

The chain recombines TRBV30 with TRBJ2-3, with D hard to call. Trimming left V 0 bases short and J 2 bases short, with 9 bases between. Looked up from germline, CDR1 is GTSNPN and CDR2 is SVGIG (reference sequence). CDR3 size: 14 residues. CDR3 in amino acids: CAWSVSRVTDTQYF. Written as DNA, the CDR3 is TGTGCCTGGAGTGTATCCAGAGTCACAGATACGCAGTATTTT.

The CDR3 loop reads CASRAGTTTGELFF. The CDR3 region has the DNA TGTGCCAGCAGAGCCGGGACTACAACCGGGGAGCTGTTTTTT. The chain recombines TRBV2 with TRBJ2-2; 7 bases agree with TRBD2. The germline gives CDR1 SNHLY, CDR2 FYNNEI. The CDR3 is 14 residues long. Losses at the gene ends were 6 bases for V and 5 bases for J; bases not matched to a gene: 6.

This CDR3 is CASSAGQFNEQYF. CDR3 in DNA: TGTGCCAGCAGCGCGGGACAGTTTAACGAGCAGTACTTC. The chain couples TRBV2 to TRBJ2-7; a possible D gene is TRBD1 (7 bases). Germline V gene lookup returns CDR1 SNHLY and CDR2 FYNNEI. The CDR3 covers 13 residues. Trimming shortened V by 6 bases and J by 5 bases, and 14 bases separated the two germline ends.

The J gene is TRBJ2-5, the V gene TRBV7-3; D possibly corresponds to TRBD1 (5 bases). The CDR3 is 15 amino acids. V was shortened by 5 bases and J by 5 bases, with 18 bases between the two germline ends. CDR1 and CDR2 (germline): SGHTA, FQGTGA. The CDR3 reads CASSSYRGLGETQYF. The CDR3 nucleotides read TGTGCCAGCAGCAGTTATAGGGGCTTGGGGGAGACCCAGTACTTC.

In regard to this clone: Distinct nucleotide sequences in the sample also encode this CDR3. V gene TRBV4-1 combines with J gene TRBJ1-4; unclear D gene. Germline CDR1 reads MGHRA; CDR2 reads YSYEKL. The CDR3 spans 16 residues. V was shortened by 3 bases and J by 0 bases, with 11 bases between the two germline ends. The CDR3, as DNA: TGCGCCAGCAGCCAGGGTCACAGCGCAACTAATGAAAAACTGTTTTTT. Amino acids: CASSQGHSATNEKLFF.

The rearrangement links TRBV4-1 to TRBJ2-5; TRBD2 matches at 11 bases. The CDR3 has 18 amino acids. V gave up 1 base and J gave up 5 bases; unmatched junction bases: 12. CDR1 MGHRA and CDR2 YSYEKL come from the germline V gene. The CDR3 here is CASSQVLAGGIGAETQYF. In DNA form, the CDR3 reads TGCGCCAGCAGCCAAGTTTTAGCGGGGGGGATCGGGGCGGAGACCCAGTACTTC.

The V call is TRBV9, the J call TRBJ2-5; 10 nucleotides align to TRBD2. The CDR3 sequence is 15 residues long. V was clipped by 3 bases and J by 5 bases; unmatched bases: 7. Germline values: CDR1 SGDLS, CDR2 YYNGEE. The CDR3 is CASSATSGKSETQYF. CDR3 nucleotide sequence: TGTGCCAGCAGCGCCACTAGCGGGAAGAGTGAGACCCAGTACTTC.

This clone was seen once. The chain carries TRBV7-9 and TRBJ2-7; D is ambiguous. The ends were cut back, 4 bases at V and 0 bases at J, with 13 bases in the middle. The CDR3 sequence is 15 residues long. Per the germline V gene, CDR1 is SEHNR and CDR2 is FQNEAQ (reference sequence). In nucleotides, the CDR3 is TGTGCCAGCAGCTCAGGTATACAAAACTCCTACGAGCAGTACTTC. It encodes CASSSGIQNSYEQYF. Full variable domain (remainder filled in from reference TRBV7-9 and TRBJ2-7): DTGVSQNPRHKITKRGQNVTFRCDPISEHNRLYWYRQTLGQGPEFLTYFQNEAQLEKSRLLSDRFSAERPKGSFSTLEIQRTEQGDSAMYLCASSSGIQNSYEQYFGPGTRLTVT.